This T cell receptor beta chain was profiled in a study of identical twins (dated by TCRdb to 2016 to 2017). About the investigation overall: To test whether fetal clonotypes persist, the study used deep sequencing on TCR alpha and beta repertoires from monozygotic twins, unrelated adults of various ages, and cord blood. To rule out contamination, the twin experiments were replicated at different times with different library preparation protocols.

Libraries were prepared through 5' RACE. Instrument on record: Illumina HiSeq 2000. Template switching added a universal primer binding site, and the final cDNA carried a unique molecular identifier that allowed TCR cDNA molecules to be counted accurately. Specific primers in the conserved constant-segment region were used to synthesize first-strand cDNA for the TCR alpha and beta chains. To control for contamination, each cDNA library was double barcoded with a SMART-Mk sample barcode plus Illumina barcodes. TruSeq adapter sequences and Illumina sample barcodes were added in two successive PCR steps. TCR alpha and beta cDNA libraries were sequenced on the Illumina HiSeq platform with custom primers. The study's processing was this. MiGEC was used to process raw reads and extract unique molecular identifiers, and MiXCR was used to find CDR3 positions. For each individual, recombination models were inferred using an EM algorithm with the repgenHMM and IGoR tools. The tcR package in R was used for shared clonotype analysis, with sharing normalized by the product of cloneset sizes. To study raw recombination free of thymic and clonal selection effects, out-of-frame nonproductive sequences were analyzed. TCRdb itself trimmed the public reads at Q25 with fastp, ran MiXCR and retained productive beta chains. Here each entry gathers all rows of one CDR3 protein and keeps the most common genes and DNA. The V and J calls come from TCRdb's annotation, not from the publication. This sample comprises a few hundred thousand distinct CDR3 sequences, around 8.3% of them detected only once. Less than 4% of the sample is held by the ten biggest clonotypes.

Overall results and qualifications from the work: Because the same donors could not be followed over many years, the conclusions relied on cross-sectional statistical analysis. The excess sharing between twins in beta out-of-frame sequences was weaker because fewer shared sequences reduced the signal-to-noise ratio. In monozygotic twins, recombination models systematically underestimated out-of-frame TCR alpha sharing, but the models matched the sharing seen between unrelated individuals. Compared with coincidental sharing between unrelated individuals, out-of-frame TCR alpha sequences shared between twins showed an excess of sequences with low generation probability. Abundant cord blood beta clonotypes had fewer insertions, young adult naive repertoires showed a similar but weaker trend, and memory repertoires showed no such trend. Zero-insertion analyses could be partly confounded by invariant T cells such as MAIT and iNKT, although diverse VJ usage argued against such confounding for most clonotypes.

This clonotype was picked up many times. No cognate antigen has been identified for it. One base away there is no much larger clone; base qualities are not given. From the cysteine up to the phenylalanine, the CDR3 has a length of 14 residues. Just the 42-base CDR3 DNA is kept, in frame starting at base 1. Looking up the germline V gene (reference sequence) yields CDR1 DFQATT and CDR2 SNEGSKA. The germline V and J ends show losses of 5 bases and 5 bases respectively, and no gene match explains 9 bases of the junction. All donors were healthy Caucasians. The twin cohort comprised three pairs of female monozygotic twins, all aged roughly 18 to 30 years. Positive isolation kits from Invitrogen were used to isolate the CD4+ and CD8+ T cell populations. The sample was also linked to a second study, of yellow fever vaccine responses in identical twins. From that second study: According to the authors, in identical twins the way T cells responded to vaccination appeared partly convergent and partly personalized. In the study, vaccine-responding T cell clones were precisely tracked in identical twins.

The sequenced sample consisted of CD8+ T cells sorted from blood. The chain was built from TRBV20-1 and TRBJ2-3; 8 nucleotides in the junction match TRBD1. The source of this sequence is a woman between 18 and 30 years old in good health. The encoded CDR3 is CSAGQGAALDTQYF. In nucleotides, the sequence is TGCAGTGCTGGGCAGGGGGCGGCTCTAGATACGCAGTATTTT.